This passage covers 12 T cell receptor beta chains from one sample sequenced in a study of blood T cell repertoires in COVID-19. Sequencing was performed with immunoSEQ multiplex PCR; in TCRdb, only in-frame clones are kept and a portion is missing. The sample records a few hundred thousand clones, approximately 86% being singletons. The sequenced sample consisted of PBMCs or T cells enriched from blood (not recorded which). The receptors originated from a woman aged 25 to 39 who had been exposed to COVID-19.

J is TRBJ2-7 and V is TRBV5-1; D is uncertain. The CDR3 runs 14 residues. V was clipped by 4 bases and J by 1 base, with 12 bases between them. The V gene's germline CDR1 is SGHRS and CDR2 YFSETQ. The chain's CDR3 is CASSSLIDSYEQYF. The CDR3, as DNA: TGCGCCAGCAGCAGCCTTATTGATTCCTACGAGCAGTACTTC.

Here the CDR3 reads CSARATGKAFF. DNA for the CDR3: TGCAGTGCTAGAGCGACAGGGAAAGCTTTCTTT. The chain carries TRBV20-1 and TRBJ1-1; 7 nucleotides match TRBD1. The CDR3 totals 11 residues. CDR1 and CDR2 (germline): DFQATT, SNEGSKA (reference sequence). V lost 1 base to trimming and J lost 9 bases; unmatched junction nucleotides: 2.

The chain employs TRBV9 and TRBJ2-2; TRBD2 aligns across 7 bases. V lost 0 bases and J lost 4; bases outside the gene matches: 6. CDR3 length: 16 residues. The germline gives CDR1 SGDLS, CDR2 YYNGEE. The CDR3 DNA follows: TGTGCCAGCAGCGTAGGAGGGACTACCCTCACCGGGGAGCTGTTTTTT. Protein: CASSVGGTTLTGELFF.

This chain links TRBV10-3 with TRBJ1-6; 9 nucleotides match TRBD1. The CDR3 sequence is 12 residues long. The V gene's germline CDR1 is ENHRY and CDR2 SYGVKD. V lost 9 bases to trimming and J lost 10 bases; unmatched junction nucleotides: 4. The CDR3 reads CAMGQGRSPLHF. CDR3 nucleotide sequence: TGTGCCATGGGACAGGGTCGGTCACCCCTCCACTTT.

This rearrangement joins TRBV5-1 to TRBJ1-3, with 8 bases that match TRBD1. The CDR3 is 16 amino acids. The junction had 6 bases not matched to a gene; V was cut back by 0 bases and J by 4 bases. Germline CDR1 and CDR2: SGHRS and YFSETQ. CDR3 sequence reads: CASSLADRETGNTIYF. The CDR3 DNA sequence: TGCGCCAGCAGCTTGGCGGACAGGGAGACAGGAAACACCATATATTTT.

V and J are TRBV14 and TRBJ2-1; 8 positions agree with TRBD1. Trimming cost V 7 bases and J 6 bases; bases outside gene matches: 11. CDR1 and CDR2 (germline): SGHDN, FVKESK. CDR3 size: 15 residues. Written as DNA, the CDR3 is TGTGCCAGCACCGAAGTGCAGGGGGCGCGCAATGAGCAGTTCTTC. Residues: CASTEVQGARNEQFF.

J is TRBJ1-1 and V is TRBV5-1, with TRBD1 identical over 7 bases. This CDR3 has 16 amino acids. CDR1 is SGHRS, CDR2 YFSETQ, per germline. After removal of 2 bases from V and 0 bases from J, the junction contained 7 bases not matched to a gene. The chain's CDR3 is CASSFGTVYMNTEAFF. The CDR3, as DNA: TGCGCCAGCAGCTTTGGGACAGTCTACATGAACACTGAAGCTTTCTTT.

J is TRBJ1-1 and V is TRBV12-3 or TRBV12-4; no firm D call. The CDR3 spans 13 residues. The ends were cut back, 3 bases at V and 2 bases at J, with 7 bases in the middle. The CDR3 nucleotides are TGTGCCAGCAGTTTTGCGGGTAACACTGAAGCTTTCTTT. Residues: CASSFAGNTEAFF.

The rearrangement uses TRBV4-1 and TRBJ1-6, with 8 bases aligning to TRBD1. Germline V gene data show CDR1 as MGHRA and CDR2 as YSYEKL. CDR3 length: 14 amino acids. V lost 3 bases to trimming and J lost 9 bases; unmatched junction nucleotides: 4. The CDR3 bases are TGCGCCAGCAGCCAGGGACAGGAAGGTTCACCCCTCCACTTT. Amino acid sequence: CASSQGQEGSPLHF.

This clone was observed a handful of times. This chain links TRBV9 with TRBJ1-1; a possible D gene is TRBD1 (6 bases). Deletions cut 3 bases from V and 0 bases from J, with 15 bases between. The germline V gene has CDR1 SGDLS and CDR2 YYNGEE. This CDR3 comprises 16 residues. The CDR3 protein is CASSAPRQDMNTEAFF. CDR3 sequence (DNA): TGTGCCAGCAGCGCCCCCCGACAGGATATGAACACTGAAGCTTTCTTT.

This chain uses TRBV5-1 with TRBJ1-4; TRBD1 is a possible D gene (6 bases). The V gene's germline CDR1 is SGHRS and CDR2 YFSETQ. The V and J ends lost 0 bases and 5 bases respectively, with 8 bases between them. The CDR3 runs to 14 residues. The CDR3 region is CASSLDRENEKLFF. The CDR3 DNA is TGCGCCAGCAGCTTGGACAGGGAGAATGAAAAACTGTTTTTT. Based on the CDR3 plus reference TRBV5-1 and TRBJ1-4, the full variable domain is KAGVTQTPRYLIKTRGQQVTLSCSPISGHRSVSWYQQTPGQGLQFLFEYFSETQRNKGNFPGRFSGRQFSNSRSEMNVSTLELGDSALYLCASSLDRENEKLFFGSGTQLSVL.

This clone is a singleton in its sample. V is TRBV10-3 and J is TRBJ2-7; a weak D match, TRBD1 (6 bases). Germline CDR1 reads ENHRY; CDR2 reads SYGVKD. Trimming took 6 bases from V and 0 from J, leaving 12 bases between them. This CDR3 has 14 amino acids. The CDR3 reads CAIRDSLISYEQYF. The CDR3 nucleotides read TGTGCCATCAGGGACAGTTTAATCTCCTACGAGCAGTACTTC.